The 26 T cell receptor beta chains reported below all come from one sample, sequenced in a study of preoperative IRX-2 immunotherapy in early breast cancer. The repertoire was sequenced with immunoSEQ multiplex PCR; TCRdb's copy has only in-frame clones and lacks some. This sample yields 1,400 to 1,500 clones, of which roughly 60% are seen a single time; around 10% belongs to the top ten. Treatment denoted: preoperative locoregional IRX-2 cytokine immunotherapy. The specimen comprised tumor tissue, sampled before IRX-2 immunotherapy. These receptors all stem from a human donor with breast cancer.

This chain connects TRBV11-3 to TRBJ1-5, with D uncertain. V lost 0 bases to trimming and J lost 1 base, with 10 bases between them. This CDR3 contains 16 residues. Germline CDR1 reads SGHNT; CDR2 reads YENEEA. CDR3 nucleotide sequence: TGTGCCAGCAGCTTAGACATAAGCGGGAGCAATCAGCCCCAGCATTTT. Translated: CASSLDISGSNQPQHF.

The chain carries TRBV6-8 and TRBJ2-1, with a weak D call TRBD1 (6 bases). V was clipped by 4 bases and J by 7 bases, with 17 bases between them. The CDR3 runs 15 residues. Germline V lookup: CDR1 MNHGY, CDR2 SAAAGT. The CDR3 loop is CASSSFGQSQNEQFF. CDR3 DNA: TGTGCCAGCAGTTCCTTCGGACAGAGTCAAAATGAGCAGTTCTTC.

This sequence joins TRBV6-8 and TRBJ1-5; D may be TRBD1 (5 bases). Germline V gene sequence: CDR1 MNHGY, CDR2 SAAAGT. CDR3 length equals 15 residues. Between the trimmed V and J ends, which lost 5 bases and 4 bases, there was a span of 15 bases. The CDR3 DNA follows: TGTGCCAGCAGTCGCCGGGGCGGGAGAAATCAGCCCCAGCATTTT. Its protein product is CASSRRGGRNQPQHF.

The chain has TRBV30 and TRBJ1-5; D is unclear. The V and J ends lost 0 bases and 5 bases respectively, with 11 bases between them. This CDR3 spans 14 amino acids. The germline V gene has CDR1 GTSNPN and CDR2 SVGIG (reference sequence). As DNA, the CDR3 is TGTGCCTGGAGTGTGGAACAGTTTGATCAGCCCCAGCATTTT. This codes for CAWSVEQFDQPQHF.

This chain connects TRBV6-8 to TRBJ1-5; D may be TRBD1 (5 bases). This CDR3 is built from 13 residues. Germline CDR1 reads MNHGY; CDR2 reads SAAAGT. Deletions cut 2 bases from V and 7 bases from J, with 9 bases between. CDR3 coding DNA: TGTGCCAGCAGTTACAATGGGGACCAGCCCCAGCATTTT. This gives the protein CASSYNGDQPQHF.

The chain has TRBV19 and TRBJ2-1; D may match TRBD1 or TRBD2 (6 bases each). The CDR3 extends over 15 amino acids. The V gene's germline CDR1 is LNHDA and CDR2 SQIVND (reference sequence). Trimming took off 2 bases at V and 5 bases at J, with 13 bases between the two ends. The CDR3 loop is CASSIWGAPNNEQFF. As DNA, the CDR3 is TGTGCCAGTAGTATATGGGGGGCGCCTAACAATGAGCAGTTCTTC. Based on the CDR3 plus reference TRBV19 and TRBJ2-1, the full variable domain is DGGITQSPKYLFRKEGQNVTLSCEQNLNHDAMYWYRQDPGQGLRLIYYSQIVNDFQKGDIAEGYSVSREKKESFPLTVTSAQKNPTAFYLCASSIWGAPNNEQFFGPGTRLTVL.

The chain uses TRBV18 and TRBJ2-6, with 9 bases lining up with TRBD1. This CDR3 comprises 18 residues. Germline lookup yields CDR1 KGHSH and CDR2 LQKENI. Unmatched junction bases numbered 11, after V lost 6 bases and J lost 2 bases. CDR3 amino acids: CASSHPQGATAGANVLTF. The DNA of the CDR3 is TGTGCCAGCTCGCACCCACAGGGGGCGACAGCTGGGGCCAACGTCCTGACTTTC.

The chain is built from TRBV12-5 and TRBJ2-2, with TRBD2 matching 13 bases. Germline trimming cut 5 bases from V and 3 bases from J; bases unmatched to any gene: 6. This CDR3 is 17 amino acids long. Germline loops: CDR1 LGHNT, CDR2 FRNRAP. CDR3 in DNA: TGTGCTAGTGGTCAGGGGACTAGCGGGGTCTACACCGGGGAGCTGTTTTTT. It yields the protein CASGQGTSGVYTGELFF.

This clone was found a few times. The chain carries TRBV18 and TRBJ1-1, with TRBD1 matching over 7 bases. The CDR3 covers 14 residues. The V gene end was trimmed by 2 bases and the J gene end by 4 bases; junction bases not matched to a gene: 4. Germline CDR1 and CDR2: KGHSH and LQKENI. The CDR3: CASSPVAGGTEAFF. The CDR3 region has the DNA TGTGCCAGCTCACCAGTGGCAGGGGGCACTGAAGCTTTCTTT. Complete variable domain (other parts from reference TRBV18 and TRBJ1-1): NAGVMQNPRHLVRRRGQEARLRCSPMKGHSHVYWYRQLPEEGLKFMVYLQKENIIDESGMPKERFSAEFPKEGPSILRIQQVVRGDSAAYFCASSPVAGGTEAFFGQGTRLTVV.

This clone was observed a single time. V usage is TRBV6-8 and J usage is TRBJ2-2, with TRBD1 matching over 9 bases. This CDR3 is built from 16 residues. The germline gives CDR1 MNHGY, CDR2 SAAAGT. The J segment lost 4 bases and the V segment lost 4 bases, leaving 7 bases of the junction unmatched. DNA for the CDR3: TGTGCCAGCAGTTCGGGACAGGGACGTAGCACCGGGGAGCTGTTTTTT. It translates to CASSSGQGRSTGELFF.

The chain is built from TRBV6-8 and TRBJ2-7, with D tentatively TRBD1 or TRBD2 (5 bases each). The CDR3 has 16 residues. The germline gives CDR1 MNHGY, CDR2 SAAAGT. V was clipped by 0 bases and J by 0 bases, with 12 bases between them. The CDR3 loop is CASSYSWAGSSYEQYF. The CDR3 nucleotides are TGTGCCAGCAGTTACTCATGGGCAGGGAGCTCCTACGAGCAGTACTTC.

CDR3 nucleotides: TGTGCCAGCTCACGAGAAGTCTCATACGAGCAGTACGTC. It translates to CASSREVSYEQYV. The V and J genes are TRBV18 and TRBJ2-7, with D uncertain. The CDR3 runs to 13 residues. V lost 4 bases, J lost 4 bases, and 11 bases lay in between. Germline V CDR1 and CDR2: KGHSH, LQKENI.

The V gene is TRBV19, the J gene TRBJ1-5; 9 nucleotides match TRBD1. This CDR3 region has 16 residues. The germline CDR1 and CDR2 sequences are LNHDA and SQIVND (reference sequence). After removal of 1 base from V and 7 bases from J, the junction contained 8 bases not matched to a gene. The CDR3 reads CASSIATTGGRQPQHF. DNA of the CDR3: TGTGCCAGTAGTATAGCCACGACAGGGGGGAGACAGCCCCAGCATTTT. Full variable domain (remainder filled in from reference TRBV19 and TRBJ1-5): DGGITQSPKYLFRKEGQNVTLSCEQNLNHDAMYWYRQDPGQGLRLIYYSQIVNDFQKGDIAEGYSVSREKKESFPLTVTSAQKNPTAFYLCASSIATTGGRQPQHFGDGTRLSIL.

The V call is TRBV29-1, the J call TRBJ1-1, with D uncertain. This CDR3 is built from 13 residues. The V and J ends lost 2 bases and 2 bases respectively, with 9 bases between them. CDR1 and CDR2 (germline): SQVTM, ANQGSEA. Here the CDR3 reads CSVEISINTEAFF. The CDR3 nucleotides are TGCAGCGTTGAAATCAGTATAAACACTGAAGCTTTCTTT.

This chain joins TRBV6-8 and TRBJ1-6; D perhaps matches TRBD1 (5 bases). In germline, CDR1 is MNHGY, CDR2 SAAAGT. V was cut by 7 bases and J by 10 bases, with 23 bases left in between. This CDR3 contains 16 residues. CDR3 amino acids: CASTQGAHGNSSPLHF. Here the CDR3 DNA reads TGTGCCAGCACCCAAGGGGCTCATGGGAATTCCTCACCCCTCCACTTT.

The chain joins TRBV5-1 to TRBJ1-1; weak D call: TRBD1 (5 bases). The V and J ends lost 3 bases and 1 base respectively, with 13 bases between them. The CDR3 contains 15 residues. The germline V gene encodes CDR1 SGHRS and CDR2 YFSETQ. The CDR3 DNA reads TGCGCCAGCAGCTGGCTCGGGGGATCGAACACTGAAGCTTTCTTT. Protein: CASSWLGGSNTEAFF.

This clone was recorded a few times. The J gene is TRBJ1-2, the V gene TRBV28; the D is unclear. Germline lookup yields CDR1 MDHEN and CDR2 SYDVKM. The germline V and J ends were trimmed by 5 bases and 4 bases, with 11 bases remaining between them. The CDR3 is 13 amino acids. In nucleotides, the CDR3 is TGTGCCAGCAGTCCAACTGAGATCTATGGCTACACCTTC. Translation gives CASSPTEIYGYTF.

V is TRBV6-8 and J is TRBJ2-2, with TRBD2 identical over 11 bases. The CDR3 extends over 16 amino acids. The germline V gene encodes CDR1 MNHGY and CDR2 SAAAGT. V shed 5 bases and J 6 bases; nucleotides not matched to a gene: 8. The CDR3 DNA follows: TGTGCCAGCAGTCTTGATAGCGGGGGGGCGGCCGGGGAGCTGTTTTTT. It encodes CASSLDSGGAAGELFF.

The chain recombines TRBV19 with TRBJ2-4; 12 nucleotides match TRBD1. The length of the CDR3 is 14 residues. Germline V gene data show CDR1 as LNHDA and CDR2 as SQIVND (reference sequence). V gave up 6 bases and J gave up 11 bases; unmatched junction bases: 8. The CDR3 loop reads CASSPVGQGAVQYF. In DNA form, the CDR3 reads TGTGCCAGTAGCCCCGTGGGACAGGGGGCTGTTCAGTACTTC.

This chain links TRBV11-3 with TRBJ2-7; D may be TRBD1 (5 bases). V was trimmed by 7 bases and J by 3 bases, leaving 16 bases between them. Per germline, CDR1 SGHNT and CDR2 YENEEA. The CDR3 runs to 14 residues. The CDR3 region has the DNA TGTGCCAGCACCCCCCTGGGGCGACTCTACGAGCAGTACTTC. It is translated as CASTPLGRLYEQYF.

The chain recombines TRBV11-3 with TRBJ2-5; 7 bases agree with TRBD1. Germline loops: CDR1 SGHNT, CDR2 YENEEA. With 3 bases clipped from V and 5 bases from J, the junction kept 9 bases outside the gene matches. This CDR3 spans 15 amino acids. CDR3 nucleotides: TGTGCCAGCAGCTTTAAAACAGGGGTAACGGAGACCCAGTACTTC. This gives the protein CASSFKTGVTETQYF.

The chain has TRBV23-1 and TRBJ1-6; a weak D match, TRBD1 (6 bases). TRBV23-1 is sorted into the ORF group, with uncertain function. V was cut by 5 bases and J by 11 bases, with 19 bases left in between. The CDR3 length is 15 residues. In DNA, the CDR3 is TGCGCCAGCAGTAAATTGACAGGTCCTAGAGCACCCCTCCACTTT. Translation: CASSKLTGPRAPLHF.

The chain combines TRBV28 with TRBJ1-4; D gene ambiguous. Deletions cut 4 bases from V and 7 bases from J, with 13 bases between. The CDR3 consists of 14 residues. Germline V lookup: CDR1 MDHEN, CDR2 SYDVKM. Written as DNA, the CDR3 is TGTGCCAGCAGTTCCTTGGCCCTACTTGAAAAACTGTTTTTT. Its protein product is CASSSLALLEKLFF.

The J gene is TRBJ2-5, the V gene TRBV28; D unresolved. Trimming stripped 4 bases from V and 3 bases from J, with 15 bases between. Germline-derived CDR1 and CDR2 are MDHEN and SYDVKM. The CDR3 sequence is 15 residues long. CDR3 coding DNA: TGTGCCAGCAGTTCGCCCGTACGGGCGGAAGAGACCCAGTACTTC. Amino acids: CASSSPVRAEETQYF.

The chain carries TRBV19 and TRBJ1-1; D remains unclear. CDR1 and CDR2 from the germline V gene are LNHDA and SQIVND (reference sequence). The V end lost 7 bases, the J end lost 6 bases, and 21 bases lay between the germline ends. The CDR3 contains 15 residues. CDR3 loop: CASNTAGGSVAEAFF. In DNA form, the CDR3 reads TGTGCCAGTAATACGGCAGGTGGGAGTGTGGCTGAAGCTTTCTTT.

V is TRBV10-2 and J is TRBJ1-1; weak D call: TRBD1 (5 bases). The CDR3 length is 14 residues. Germline-derived CDR1 and CDR2 are WSHSY and SAAADI. V was shortened by 6 bases and J by 0 bases, with 11 bases between the two germline ends. The CDR3 spells CASSDSLMNTEAFF. The CDR3 DNA reads TGCGCCAGCAGCGACAGTCTTATGAACACTGAAGCTTTCTTT.